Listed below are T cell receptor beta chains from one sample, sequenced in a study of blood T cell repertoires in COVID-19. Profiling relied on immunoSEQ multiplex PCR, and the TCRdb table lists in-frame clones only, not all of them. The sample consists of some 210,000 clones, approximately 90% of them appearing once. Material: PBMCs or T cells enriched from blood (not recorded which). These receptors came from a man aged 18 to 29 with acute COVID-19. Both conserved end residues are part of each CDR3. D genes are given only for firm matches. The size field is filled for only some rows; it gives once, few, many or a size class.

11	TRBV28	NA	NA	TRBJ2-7	CASSLQGEQYF	TGTGCCAGCAGTTTACAGGGCGAGCAGTACTTC
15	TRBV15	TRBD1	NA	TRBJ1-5	CATSGGTDPNQPQHF	TGTGCCACCAGCGGCGGGACAGATCCGAATCAGCCCCAGCATTTT
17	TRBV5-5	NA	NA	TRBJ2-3	CASSLNFLGAGTDTQYF	TGTGCCAGCAGCTTGAATTTTTTGGGGGCTGGTACAGATACGCAGTATTTT
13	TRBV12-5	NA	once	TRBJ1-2	CASGLAGREGYTF	TGTGCTAGTGGTTTGGCGGGTAGAGAGGGCTACACCTTC
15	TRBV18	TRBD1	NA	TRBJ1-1	CASSPGTGSSTEAFF	TGTGCCAGCTCACCAGGGACAGGGTCGAGTACTGAAGCTTTCTTT
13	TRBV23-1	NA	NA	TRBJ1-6	CASKGRANSPLHF	TGCGCCAGCAAGGGCAGGGCTAATTCACCCCTCCACTTT
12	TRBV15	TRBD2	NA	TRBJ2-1	CATGAGEVEQFF	TGTGCCACCGGAGCGGGAGAAGTTGAGCAGTTCTTC
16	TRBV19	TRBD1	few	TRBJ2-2	CASSILRTGITGELFF	TGTGCCAGTAGTATACTGAGGACAGGGATAACCGGGGAGCTGTTTTTT
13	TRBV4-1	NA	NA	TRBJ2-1	CASSSKIVHEQFF	TGCGCCAGCAGCTCAAAGATAGTCCATGAGCAGTTCTTC
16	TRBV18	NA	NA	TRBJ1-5	CASSPVGGDRNQPQHF	TGTGCCAGCTCACCCGTAGGGGGGGATCGCAATCAGCCCCAGCATTTT
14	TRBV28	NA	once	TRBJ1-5	CASSLQYSNQPQHF	TGTGCCAGCAGTTTACAGTATAGCAATCAGCCCCAGCATTTT
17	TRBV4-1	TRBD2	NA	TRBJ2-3	CASSQGGGLAGVDTQYF	TGCGCCAGCAGCCAAGGGGGAGGGCTAGCGGGAGTAGATACGCAGTATTTT
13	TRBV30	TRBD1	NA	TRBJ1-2	CAWSVGTAYGYTF	TGTGCCTGGAGTGTGGGGACAGCTTATGGCTACACCTTC
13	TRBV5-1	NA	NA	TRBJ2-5	CASSLESGETQYF	TGCGCCAGCAGCTTGGAATCGGGAGAGACCCAGTACTTC
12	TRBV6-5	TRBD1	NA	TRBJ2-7	CASRGQSYEQYF	TGTGCCAGCAGGGGACAGTCCTACGAGCAGTACTTC
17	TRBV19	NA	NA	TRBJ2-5	CASSSKPGLLYEETQYF	TGTGCCAGTAGCAGCAAACCGGGACTGCTATATGAGGAGACCCAGTACTTC
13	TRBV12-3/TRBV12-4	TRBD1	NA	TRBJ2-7	CASSLTGGYEQYF	TGTGCCAGCAGTCTCACAGGGGGCTACGAGCAGTACTTC
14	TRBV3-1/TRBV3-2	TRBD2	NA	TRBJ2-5	CASSRLAGVETQYF	TGTGCCAGCAGCCGACTAGCGGGGGTTGAGACCCAGTACTTC
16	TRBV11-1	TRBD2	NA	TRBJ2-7	CASSSWTSGLTYEQYF	TGTGCCAGCAGCTCCTGGACTAGCGGGCTTACCTACGAGCAGTACTTC
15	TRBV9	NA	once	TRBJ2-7	CASSEGGGLKYEQYF	TGTGCCAGCAGCGAGGGAGGGGGGCTGAAGTACGAGCAGTACTTC
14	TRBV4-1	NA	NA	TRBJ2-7	CASSQPTSSYEQYF	TGCGCCAGCAGCCAACCCACTAGTTCCTACGAGCAGTACTTC
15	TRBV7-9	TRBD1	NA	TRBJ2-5	CASSPKDRVRETQYF	TGTGCCAGCAGCCCAAAGGACAGGGTGAGGGAGACCCAGTACTTC
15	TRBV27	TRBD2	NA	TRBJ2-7	CASRIAGLGSYEQYF	TGTGCCAGCAGGATAGCGGGACTCGGGTCCTACGAGCAGTACTTC
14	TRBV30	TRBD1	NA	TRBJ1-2	CAWSLTGGDYGYTF	TGTGCCTGGAGTCTCACAGGGGGCGACTATGGCTACACCTTC
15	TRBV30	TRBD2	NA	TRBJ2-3	CAWSLTSAITDTQYF	TGTGCCTGGAGTTTAACTAGCGCCATCACAGATACGCAGTATTTT
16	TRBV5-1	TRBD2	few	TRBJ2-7	CASSSGGTSGTTMEYF	TGCGCCAGCAGCTCGGGTGGGACTAGCGGGACTACGATGGAGTACTTC
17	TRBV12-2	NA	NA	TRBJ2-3	CASRLEIHFASTDTQYF	TGTGCAAGTCGCTTAGAAATCCACTTCGCCTCCACAGATACGCAGTATTTT
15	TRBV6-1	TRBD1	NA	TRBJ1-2	CASSEDRGLYYGYTF	TGTGCCAGCAGTGAAGACAGGGGGCTTTACTATGGCTACACCTTC
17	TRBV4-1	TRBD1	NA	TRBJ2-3	CASSQSLQGASTDTQYF	TGCGCCAGCAGCCAGTCCTTACAGGGGGCTAGCACAGATACGCAGTATTTT
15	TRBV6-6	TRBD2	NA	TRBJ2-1	CASMGLAGDSDEQFF	TGTGCCAGCATGGGACTAGCGGGAGATAGCGATGAGCAGTTCTTC
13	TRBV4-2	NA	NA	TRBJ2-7	CASSPGQTNEQYF	TGTGCCAGCAGCCCGGGTCAGACTAACGAGCAGTACTTC
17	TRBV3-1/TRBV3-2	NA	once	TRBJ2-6	CASSPTIDKAGANVLTF	TGTGCCAGCAGCCCGACCATCGACAAGGCTGGGGCCAACGTCCTGACTTTC
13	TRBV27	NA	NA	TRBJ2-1	CASSLDPYNEQFF	TGTGCCAGCAGTCTAGACCCTTACAATGAGCAGTTCTTC
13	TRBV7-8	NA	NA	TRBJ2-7	CASSPRGSYEQYF	TGTGCCAGCAGCCCAAGGGGCTCCTACGAGCAGTACTTC
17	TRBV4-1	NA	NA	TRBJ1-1	CASSRISWGLMNTEAFF	TGCGCCAGCAGCCGCATCTCCTGGGGGCTTATGAACACTGAAGCTTTCTTT
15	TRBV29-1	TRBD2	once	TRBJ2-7	CSVEYPSGSSYEQYF	TGCAGCGTTGAATACCCTAGCGGGAGCTCCTACGAGCAGTACTTC
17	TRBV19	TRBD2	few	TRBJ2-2	CATNPGLGNQRTGELFF	TGTGCCACCAACCCGGGACTAGGTAACCAGAGGACCGGGGAGCTGTTTTTT
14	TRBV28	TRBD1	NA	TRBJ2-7	CASSSGQGSYEQYF	TGTGCCAGCAGCTCTGGACAGGGTAGCTACGAGCAGTACTTC
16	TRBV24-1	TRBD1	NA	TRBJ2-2	CATSENRGLSSGELFF	TGTGCCACCAGTGAAAACAGGGGGCTCTCCTCCGGGGAGCTGTTTTTT
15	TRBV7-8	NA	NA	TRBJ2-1	CASSLPSFSYNEQFF	TGTGCCAGCAGCTTACCTAGCTTCTCCTACAATGAGCAGTTCTTC
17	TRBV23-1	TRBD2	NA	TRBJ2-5	CASSKGTSGRREETQYF	TGCGCCAGCAGTAAGGGGACTAGCGGGAGAAGGGAAGAGACCCAGTACTTC
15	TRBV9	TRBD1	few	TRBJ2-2	CASSIRTGNTGELFF	TGTGCCAGCAGCATACGGACAGGGAACACCGGGGAGCTGTTTTTT
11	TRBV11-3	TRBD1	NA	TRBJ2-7	CASSTGQATYF	TGTGCCAGCAGCACAGGACAGGCAACGTACTTC
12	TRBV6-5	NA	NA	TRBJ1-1	CATTWGDTEAFF	TGTGCCACCACCTGGGGGGACACTGAAGCTTTCTTT
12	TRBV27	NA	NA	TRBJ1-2	CASSLDGYGYTF	TGTGCCAGCAGTTTAGACGGGTATGGCTACACCTTC